One and the same sample provided the 3 T cell receptor beta chains below, sequenced in a study of blood T cell repertoires in COVID-19 (dated by TCRdb to 2019 to 2021). Receptor libraries were prepared by the immunoSEQ multiplex PCR assay. TCRdb mirrors the immuneACCESS table, restricted to in-frame sequences. Some clones are absent from its copies; in checked studies, under half trace to an unresolved V gene, and the reason for the others is unknown. For this sample there are 100,000 to 150,000 clones; 65% to 90% appear just once. The ten largest clonotypes hold 25% to 30% of the sample. The sequencing sample was made of peripheral blood. The receptors originated from a woman older than 75 with acute or convalescent COVID-19.

The rearrangement uses TRBV18 and TRBJ1-2, with 7 bases matching TRBD1. The V segment lost 0 bases and the J segment 7 bases; nucleotides outside the gene matches: 11. Germline V gives CDR1 KGHSH, CDR2 LQKENI. The CDR3 consists of 16 residues. CDR3 in DNA: TGTGCCAGCTCACCACCGAGCCAACAGGGGTGGTCTGGCTACACCTTC. As protein: CASSPPSQQGWSGYTF.

V usage is TRBV27 and J usage is TRBJ1-1; 7 bases map to TRBD1. Germline V CDR1 and CDR2: MNHEY, SMNVEV (reference sequence). The CDR3 contains 17 residues. J lost 1 base, V lost 6 bases, and 14 bases had no gene match. In DNA, the CDR3 is TGTGCCAGCAGCCCATTAGGGAGAGGGGGCAGGAACACTGAAGCTTTCTTT. This gives the protein CASSPLGRGGRNTEAFF.

The chain links TRBV4-2 to TRBJ1-6, with D unresolved. The V end lost 3 bases, the J end lost 11 bases, and 8 bases lay between the germline ends. The CDR3 has 12 amino acids. The germline V gene encodes CDR1 LGHNA and CDR2 YNFKEQ. DNA of the CDR3: TGTGCCAGCAGCCAGGGCGCACCACCCCTCCACTTT. This gives the protein CASSQGAPPLHF.